This T cell receptor (beta chain) was obtained from a study of T cells in Graves' hyperthyroidism and ophthalmopathy. V lost 3 bases and J lost 1, with 8 bases in between. In germline, CDR1 is LNHDA, CDR2 SQIVND (reference sequence). This CDR3 is built from 14 residues. This clonotype came up a few times. Its antigen is still unknown. Pregnant or lactating patients were excluded, as were those with uncontrolled infection or other autoimmune disease. Extraction of PBMCs used more than 8.5 ml of fresh peripheral blood. General study findings and limits: The model forecast ophthalmopathy, anticipating it by a median roughly 6 months before onset. Blood also showed most of the thyroid clonotypes that were expanded above 0.001.

RNA transcripts served as the template for amplifying TCR beta CDR3 regions. Researchers ran a first-round RT-PCR on the TCR CDR3 using the HTBI primer set. Each CDR3 protein is one row after TCRdb ran MiXCR on the multiplex PCR reads. Of hundreds of thousands of distinct CDR3 sequences in the sample, roughly 20% are singletons; the top ten hold roughly 17%. V gene TRBV19 combines with J gene TRBJ2-3; D not resolved. Sequenced input: blood. This sequence originates from a woman aged 50 to 60 with Graves' hyperthyroidism that later progressed to Graves' ophthalmopathy. DNA for the CDR3: TGTGCCAGTAGTATCGTCCTCGGCACAGATACGCAGTATTTT. Translated: CASSIVLGTDTQYF.